Listed below are T cell receptor beta chains from one sample, sequenced in a study of beta chain features in type 1 diabetes. TCRdb's copy holds only in-frame clones and misses some; the assay was immunoSEQ multiplex PCR. The table has fewer than 650,000 clones, about a sixth seen once. Sequencing input: naive CD4+ T cells from blood. The source is a man between 18 and 35 years old in good health. Both conserved end residues are part of each CDR3. Each record gives: CDR3 length, D gene, V gene, clone size, J gene, CDR3 DNA, CDR3 protein. The D gene is left open where the match is weak. Size is omitted from some rows. Given values are once, few, many or a class for expanded clones.

13	NA	TRBV15	NA	TRBJ2-3	TGTGCCACCGCTAGGACCTCGGGAGATACGCAGTATTTT	CATARTSGDTQYF
16	NA	TRBV2	NA	TRBJ1-5	TGTGCCAGCAGTGAAGGGCAGGGTATTAGCAATCAGCCCCAGCATTTT	CASSEGQGISNQPQHF
14	NA	TRBV7-9	NA	TRBJ1-2	TGTGCCAGCAGCTTAGGACAGGAGCACTATGGCTACACCTTC	CASSLGQEHYGYTF
17	TRBD2	TRBV5-6	NA	TRBJ2-3	TGTGCCAGCAGCTCCAGGAGACTAGCGGGATTCTCAGATACGCAGTATTTT	CASSSRRLAGFSDTQYF
14	NA	TRBV6-4	NA	TRBJ2-1	TGTGCCAGCAGAATACGACTAGTTCCCCATGAGCAGTTCTTC	CASRIRLVPHEQFF
14	NA	TRBV7-2	NA	TRBJ1-1	TGTGCCAGCAGCGCCGGGCTGAAGAACACTGAAGCTTTCTTT	CASSAGLKNTEAFF
15	NA	TRBV11-3	NA	TRBJ2-7	TGTGCCAGCAGCAAAGGGACACCGAGCTCCTACGAGCAGTACTTC	CASSKGTPSSYEQYF
11	TRBD1	TRBV7-8	few	TRBJ1-4	TGTGCCAGCAGCAGACAGGGACCGAAAGTTTTT	CASSRQGPKVF
12	NA	TRBV10-3	NA	TRBJ1-1	TGTGCCATCAGGACGGGGGGCACTGAAGCTTTCTTT	CAIRTGGTEAFF
15	TRBD1	TRBV5-6	few	TRBJ1-2	TGTGCCAGCAGCTCTAATCCGGGACAGAACTATGGCTACACCTTC	CASSSNPGQNYGYTF
17	TRBD1	TRBV4-3	few	TRBJ2-1	TGCGCCAGCAGCCAATTTTGGGGGACAGGGATGAATGATGAGCAGTTCTTC	CASSQFWGTGMNDEQFF
13	NA	TRBV9	few	TRBJ1-1	TGTGCCAGCAGCACTCAAAGCGTTTCTGAAGCTTTCTTT	CASSTQSVSEAFF
14	NA	TRBV28	NA	TRBJ2-7	TGTGCCAGCGGGAGGGCAGGGGGTACCTACGAGCAGTACTTC	CASGRAGGTYEQYF
13	NA	TRBV9	NA	TRBJ2-5	TGTGCCAGCAGCGTATCACAACAAGAGACCCAGTACTTC	CASSVSQQETQYF
12	NA	TRBV10-3	many	TRBJ2-2	TGTGCCATCAATGCGCACACCGGGGAGCTGTTTTTT	CAINAHTGELFF
14	NA	TRBV18	NA	TRBJ2-7	TGTGCCAGCTCACCCCCAGGGGGGAGATACGAGCAGTACTTC	CASSPPGGRYEQYF
14	NA	TRBV29-1	few	TRBJ2-2	TGCAGCGCCCGACAGACCTCGAACACCGGGGAGCTGTTTTTT	CSARQTSNTGELFF
15	NA	TRBV5-6	NA	TRBJ1-5	TGTGCCAGCAGCTTGGTGTCCTCTCGCAACCAGCCCCAGCATTTT	CASSLVSSRNQPQHF
15	NA	TRBV19	NA	TRBJ1-1	TGTGCCACCCTAGACGGGGGCTCGGGGAACACTGAAGCTTTCTTT	CATLDGGSGNTEAFF
16	TRBD1	TRBV7-2	NA	TRBJ1-2	TGTGCCAGCAGCTTAGCACCGGGACAGAAAAACTATGGCTACACCTTC	CASSLAPGQKNYGYTF
15	NA	TRBV10-3	few	TRBJ1-1	TGTGCCATCAGTGAGTCGACCCCCCGGGGGACTGAAGCTTTCTTT	CAISESTPRGTEAFF
18	NA	TRBV29-1	NA	TRBJ2-2	TGCAGCGTTGAAAATAGGAGGGGGACAGCCCTGAACACCGGGGAGCTGTTTTTT	CSVENRRGTALNTGELFF
12	NA	TRBV7-3	few	TRBJ2-3	TGTGCCAGCAGCAATCCTGAAGGCACGCAGTATTTT	CASSNPEGTQYF
15	TRBD2	TRBV5-5	few	TRBJ2-3	TGTGCCAGCAGAGGTGCGGGGGTTAGAACAGATACGCAGTATTTT	CASRGAGVRTDTQYF
15	NA	TRBV28	few	TRBJ1-3	TGTGCCAGCAGTTTGGGTGGGGTCTCTGGAAACACCATATATTTT	CASSLGGVSGNTIYF
14	TRBD1	TRBV10-3	NA	TRBJ1-2	TGTGCCATCAGGAGGGAACAGGGGCGAAATGGCTACACCTTC	CAIRREQGRNGYTF
13	NA	TRBV18	NA	TRBJ2-5	TGTGCCAGCTCACCCGGCGGGCAAGAGACCCAGTACTTC	CASSPGGQETQYF
9	NA	TRBV28	few	TRBJ1-5	TGTGCCAGCAGTAAGCCCCAGCATTTT	CASSKPQHF
15	TRBD1	TRBV2	NA	TRBJ1-5	TGTGCCAGCAGTGTAGGGACAGGGGCTTTTCAGCCCCAGCATTTT	CASSVGTGAFQPQHF
15	TRBD2	TRBV9	once	TRBJ2-7	TGTGCCAGCAGCGTCTCCGGGACTAGGTCCTACGAGCAGTACTTC	CASSVSGTRSYEQYF